Below, 12 T cell receptor beta chains from the same sample are listed, as sequenced in a study of control samples from healthy donors and cancer patients. Some clones are missing from TCRdb's copy, which holds only in-frame ones; the method was immunoSEQ multiplex PCR. The sample contains over 100,000 clones, 80% to 95% of which appear only once. What was sequenced was blood. Source of these receptors: a man between 18 and 29 years old in good health.

The chain links TRBV12-5 to TRBJ1-5, with D perhaps matching TRBD1 (5 bases). The CDR3 length is 14 residues. CDR1 and CDR2 (germline): LGHNT, FRNRAP. V was cut by 7 bases and J by 7 bases, with 17 bases left in between. CDR3 DNA sequence: TGTGCTAGTGCGCCGGGGGGTGGGGAGCAGCCCCAGCATTTT. It is translated as CASAPGGGEQPQHF.

The V and J genes are TRBV24-1 and TRBJ2-1; TRBD2 agrees at 9 bases. Germline values: CDR1 KGHDR, CDR2 SFDVKD. V trimming: 3 bases; J trimming: 5 bases; junction bases outside the gene matches: 4. The CDR3 sequence is 15 residues long. The CDR3 is CATSDIKRGDNEQFF. The CDR3 nucleotides are TGTGCCACCAGTGATATTAAGCGGGGGGACAATGAGCAGTTCTTC.

The chain carries TRBV11-1 and TRBJ1-1, with D possibly TRBD1 on 6 matching bases. V lost 6 bases and J lost 5, with 19 bases in between. The length of the CDR3 is 15 residues. Germline CDR1 reads SGHAT; CDR2 reads FQDESV (reference sequence). CDR3 sequence reads: CASSFGDKGLTEAFF. The CDR3 nucleotides read TGTGCCAGCAGTTTTGGGGACAAGGGGTTAACTGAAGCTTTCTTT.

The chain is built from TRBV7-3 and TRBJ1-1; possible D gene TRBD1, 5 bases. V shed 4 bases and J shed 6 bases, with 12 bases lying between them. Germline values: CDR1 SGHTA, CDR2 FQGTGA. CDR3 size: 13 residues. Here the CDR3 DNA reads TGTGCCAGCAGCTCACCGGGACGGTCTGAAGCTTTCTTT. Translated, it gives CASSSPGRSEAFF.

This clone has a single count. The genes are TRBV7-2 and TRBJ2-7; 7 bases map to TRBD1. CDR1 is SGHTA and CDR2 is FQGNSA in the germline V gene. CDR3 length: 14 residues. The V gene end was trimmed by 3 bases and the J gene end by 2 bases; junction bases not matched to a gene: 4. This chain's CDR3 is CASSFYRGAYEQYF. The CDR3 region has the DNA TGTGCCAGCAGCTTTTACAGGGGAGCCTACGAGCAGTACTTC.

The J gene is TRBJ2-2, the V gene TRBV10-2; D gene uncertain. The germline V gene has CDR1 WSHSY and CDR2 SAAADI. Trimming shortened V by 1 base and J by 4 bases, and 7 bases separated the two germline ends. The CDR3 runs to 14 residues. This CDR3 reads CASSEFYSTGELFF. The CDR3, as DNA: TGCGCCAGCAGTGAGTTCTACTCCACCGGGGAGCTGTTTTTT.

This rearrangement joins TRBV19 to TRBJ1-2; possibly TRBD1 for D (6 bases). Germline loops: CDR1 LNHDA, CDR2 SQIVND (reference sequence). The CDR3 consists of 15 residues. Deletions cut 3 bases from V and 4 bases from J, with 15 bases between. The CDR3 nucleotides read TGTGCCAGTAGTATCTTTGGGGGGCGCCTCTATGGCTACACCTTC. This codes for CASSIFGGRLYGYTF.

The chain carries TRBV11-2 and TRBJ2-7, with 7 bases lining up with TRBD1. This CDR3 has 14 amino acids. Germline CDR1 reads SGHAT; CDR2 reads FQNNGV. The V and J ends lost 1 base and 6 bases, in that order; junction bases with no gene match: 6. CDR3 in amino acids: CASSLGYRGAEQYF. CDR3 sequence (DNA): TGTGCCAGCAGCTTAGGCTACAGGGGAGCCGAGCAGTACTTC.

The rearrangement joins TRBV4-1 to TRBJ1-2, with no clear D. CDR1 and CDR2 (germline): MGHRA, YSYEKL. The ends were cut back, 4 bases at V and 0 bases at J, with 12 bases in the middle. This CDR3 region has 15 residues. CDR3: CASSLLELPNYGYTF. In nucleotides, the CDR3 is TGCGCCAGCAGCCTTTTGGAACTTCCTAACTATGGCTACACCTTC.

The chain recombines TRBV2 with TRBJ2-2; TRBD2 matches at 10 bases. Germline V gene sequence: CDR1 SNHLY, CDR2 FYNNEI. The CDR3 is 18 amino acids. V shed 4 bases, J shed 0 bases, and the junction held 8 bases outside the gene matches. The DNA of the CDR3 is TGTGCCAGCAGTGTGCCCCCTAGCGGGGGCCCGAACACCGGGGAGCTGTTTTTT. Translating it yields CASSVPPSGGPNTGELFF.

This rearrangement joins TRBV29-1 to TRBJ2-5; 8 nucleotides line up with TRBD2. The CDR3 runs 15 residues. Germline V gene lookup returns CDR1 SQVTM and CDR2 ANQGSEA. V shed 0 bases, J shed 7 bases, and the junction held 10 bases outside the gene matches. The CDR3 sequence is CSVEEGRSGVGTQYF. The CDR3, as DNA: TGCAGCGTTGAAGAAGGTCGTAGCGGGGTTGGGACCCAGTACTTC. Full variable domain (remainder filled in from reference TRBV29-1 and TRBJ2-5): SAVISQKPSRDICQRGTSLTIQCQVDSQVTMMFWYRQQPGQSLTLIATANQGSEATYESGFVIDKFPISRPNLTFSTLTVSNMSPEDSSIYLCSVEEGRSGVGTQYFGPGTRLLVL.

The CDR3 region is CASRDSSTLYEQYF. CDR3 sequence (DNA): TGTGCCAGCAGGGACAGTAGCACCCTCTACGAGCAGTACTTC. The chain uses TRBV2 and TRBJ2-7; TRBD1 is a possible D gene (6 bases). This CDR3 has 14 amino acids. Germline V gene data show CDR1 as SNHLY and CDR2 as FYNNEI. V was trimmed by 6 bases and J by 3 bases, leaving 15 bases between them.